This T cell receptor (beta chain) stems from a study of T cells in Graves' hyperthyroidism and ophthalmopathy. Study summary: Peripheral blood was drawn at first diagnosis, prior to all treatment.

As concerns this clonotype: One base away lies a much larger clone, so this may be a sequencing read error.

The CDR3 has 15 amino acids. V lost 6 bases, J lost 0 bases, and 8 bases stayed unmatched. The V gene's germline CDR1 is SGHKS and CDR2 YYEKEE (reference sequence). The CDR3 regions of TCR beta were amplified from RNA transcripts. The HTBI primer set drove a first-round RT-PCR of the TCR CDR3. Via MiXCR, TCRdb re-called the multiplex PCR reads, giving one row per CDR3 protein. The table records approximately 610,000 distinct CDR3 sequences, about 14% of them present only once. Ophthalmopathy patients all had a Clinical Activity Score of at least 3, a NOSPECS grade of at least 4 and disease under 3 months old.

The sequence was collected from a woman in her 40s with Graves' ophthalmopathy. Sequencing was done on a sample of blood. The chain links TRBV5-5 to TRBJ2-5; 7 bases map to TRBD2. CDR3 region: CASITGTIYQETQYF. The CDR3 DNA reads TGTGCCAGCATCACCGGGACTATCTACCAAGAGACCCAGTACTTC.